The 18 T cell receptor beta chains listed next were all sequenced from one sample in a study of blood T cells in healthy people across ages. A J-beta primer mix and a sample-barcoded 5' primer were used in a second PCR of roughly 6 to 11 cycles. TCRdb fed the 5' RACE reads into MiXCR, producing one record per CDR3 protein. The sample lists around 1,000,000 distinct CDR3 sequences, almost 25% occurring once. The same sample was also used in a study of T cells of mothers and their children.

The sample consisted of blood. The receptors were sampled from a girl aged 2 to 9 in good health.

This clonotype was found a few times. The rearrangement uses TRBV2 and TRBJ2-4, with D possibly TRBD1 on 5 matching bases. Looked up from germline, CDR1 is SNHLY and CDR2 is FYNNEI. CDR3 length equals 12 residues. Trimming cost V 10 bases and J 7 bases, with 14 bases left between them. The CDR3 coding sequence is TGTGCCACGGTGAAGGACACGAACATTCAGTACTTC. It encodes CATVKDTNIQYF.

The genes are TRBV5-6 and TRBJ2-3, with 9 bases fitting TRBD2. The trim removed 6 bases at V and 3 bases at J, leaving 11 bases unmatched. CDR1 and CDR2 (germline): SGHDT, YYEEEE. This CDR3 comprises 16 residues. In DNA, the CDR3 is TGTGCCAGCACCCACTTAAGAGCGGGAGGAACAGATACGCAGTATTTT. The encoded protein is CASTHLRAGGTDTQYF.

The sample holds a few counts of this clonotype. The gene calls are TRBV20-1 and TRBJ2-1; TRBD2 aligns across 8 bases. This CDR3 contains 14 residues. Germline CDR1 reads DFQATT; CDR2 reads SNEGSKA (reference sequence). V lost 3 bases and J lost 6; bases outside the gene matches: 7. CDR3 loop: CSARPAGLVNEQFF. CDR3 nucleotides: TGCAGTGCTAGGCCAGCGGGACTAGTCAATGAGCAGTTCTTC.

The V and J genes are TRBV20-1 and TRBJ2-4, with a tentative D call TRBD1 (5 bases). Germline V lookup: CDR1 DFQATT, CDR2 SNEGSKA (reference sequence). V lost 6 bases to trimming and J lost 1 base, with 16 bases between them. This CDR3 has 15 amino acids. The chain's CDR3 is CSAAQGGEAKNIQYF. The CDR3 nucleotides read TGCAGTGCAGCGCAGGGCGGTGAGGCCAAAAACATTCAGTACTTC.

As DNA, the CDR3 is TGCAGCGTTGAAGGTGAGAGGGGGCGCGGTGGGGCCAACGTCCTGACTTTC. This codes for CSVEGERGRGGANVLTF. The chain uses TRBV29-1 and TRBJ2-6, with 7 bases matching TRBD1. CDR3 size: 17 residues. Trimming took 1 base from V and 3 from J; bases not matched to a gene: 9. Germline lookup yields CDR1 SQVTM and CDR2 ANQGSEA. Full variable domain (rest looked up from reference TRBV29-1 and TRBJ2-6): SAVISQKPSRDICQRGTSLTIQCQVDSQVTMMFWYRQQPGQSLTLIATANQGSEATYESGFVIDKFPISRPNLTFSTLTVSNMSPEDSSIYLCSVEGERGRGGANVLTFGAGSRLTVL.

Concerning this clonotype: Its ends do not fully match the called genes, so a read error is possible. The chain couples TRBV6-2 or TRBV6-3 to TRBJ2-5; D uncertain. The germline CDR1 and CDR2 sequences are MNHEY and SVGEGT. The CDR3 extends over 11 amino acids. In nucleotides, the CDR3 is TGTGCCAGCAATTACAAAGAGACCCAGTACTTC. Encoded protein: CASNYKETQYF.

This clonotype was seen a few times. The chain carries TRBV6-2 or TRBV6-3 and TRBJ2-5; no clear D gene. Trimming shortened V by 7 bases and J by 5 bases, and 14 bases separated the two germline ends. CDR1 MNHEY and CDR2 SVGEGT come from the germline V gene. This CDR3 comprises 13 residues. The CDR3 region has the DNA TGTGCCAGCATGCCAGGAAGGATCGAGACCCAGTACTTC. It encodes CASMPGRIETQYF.

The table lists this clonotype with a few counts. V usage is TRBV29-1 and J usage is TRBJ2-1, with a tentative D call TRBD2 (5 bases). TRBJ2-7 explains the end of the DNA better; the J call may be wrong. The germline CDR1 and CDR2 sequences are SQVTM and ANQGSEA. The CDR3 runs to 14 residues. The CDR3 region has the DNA TGCAGCGCGACCGGACTGGGAAGCTCCTACGAGCAGTACTTC. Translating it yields CSATGLGSSYEQYF.

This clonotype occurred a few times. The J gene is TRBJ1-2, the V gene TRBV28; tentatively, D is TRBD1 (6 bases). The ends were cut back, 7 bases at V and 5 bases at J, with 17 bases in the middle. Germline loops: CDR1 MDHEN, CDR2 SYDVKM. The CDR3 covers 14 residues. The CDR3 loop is CASTIQGQPYGYTF. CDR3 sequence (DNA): TGTGCCAGCACCATACAAGGACAGCCATATGGCTACACCTTC.

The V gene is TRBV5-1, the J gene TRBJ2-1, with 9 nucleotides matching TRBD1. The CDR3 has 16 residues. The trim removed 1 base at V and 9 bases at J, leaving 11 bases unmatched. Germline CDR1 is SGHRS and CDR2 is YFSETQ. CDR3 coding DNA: TGCGCCAGCAGCTTGTTCCCGACAGGGGGAGGCACTGAGCAGTTCTTC. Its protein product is CASSLFPTGGGTEQFF.

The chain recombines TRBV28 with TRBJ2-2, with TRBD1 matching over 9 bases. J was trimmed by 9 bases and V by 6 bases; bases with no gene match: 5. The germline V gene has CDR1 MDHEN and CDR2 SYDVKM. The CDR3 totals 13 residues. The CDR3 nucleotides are TGTGCCAGCAGCCAAACAGGGGGCAGGGAGCTGTTTTTT. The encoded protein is CASSQTGGRELFF.

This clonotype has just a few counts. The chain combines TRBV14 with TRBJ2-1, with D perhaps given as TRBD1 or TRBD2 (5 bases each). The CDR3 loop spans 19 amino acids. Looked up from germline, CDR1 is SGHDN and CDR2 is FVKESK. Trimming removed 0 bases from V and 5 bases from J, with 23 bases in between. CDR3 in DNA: TGTGCCAGCAGCCAAGAAGGGGCTCGCCCCTCCGGACTTAACAATGAGCAGTTCTTC. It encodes CASSQEGARPSGLNNEQFF.

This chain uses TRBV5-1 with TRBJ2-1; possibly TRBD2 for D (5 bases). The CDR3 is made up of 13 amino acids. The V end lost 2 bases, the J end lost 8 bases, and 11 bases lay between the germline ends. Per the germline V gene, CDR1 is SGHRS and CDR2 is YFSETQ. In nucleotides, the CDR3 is TGCGCCAGCAGCTTTGAGGGAGTGGATGAGCAGTTCTTC. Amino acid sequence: CASSFEGVDEQFF.

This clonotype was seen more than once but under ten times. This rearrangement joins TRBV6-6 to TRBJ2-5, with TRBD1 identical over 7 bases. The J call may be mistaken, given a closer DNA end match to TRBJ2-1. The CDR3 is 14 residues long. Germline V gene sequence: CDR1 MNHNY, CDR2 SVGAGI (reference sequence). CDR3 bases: TGTGCCAGCAGTTACTCTGACAGGGTAAACGAGCAGTTCTTC. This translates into CASSYSDRVNEQFF.

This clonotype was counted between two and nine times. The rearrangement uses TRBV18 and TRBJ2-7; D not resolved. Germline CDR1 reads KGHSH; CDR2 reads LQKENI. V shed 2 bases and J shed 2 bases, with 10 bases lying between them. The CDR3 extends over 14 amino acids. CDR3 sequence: CASSPGREAYEQYF. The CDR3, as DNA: TGTGCCAGCTCACCAGGAAGGGAAGCCTACGAGCAGTACTTC.

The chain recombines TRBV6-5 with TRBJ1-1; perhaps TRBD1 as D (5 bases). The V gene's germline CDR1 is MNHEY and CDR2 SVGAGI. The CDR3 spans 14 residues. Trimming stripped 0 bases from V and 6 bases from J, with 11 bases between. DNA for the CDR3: TGTGCCAGCAGTTACTCTGGGGACGGATCTGAAGCTTTCTTT. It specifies CASSYSGDGSEAFF.

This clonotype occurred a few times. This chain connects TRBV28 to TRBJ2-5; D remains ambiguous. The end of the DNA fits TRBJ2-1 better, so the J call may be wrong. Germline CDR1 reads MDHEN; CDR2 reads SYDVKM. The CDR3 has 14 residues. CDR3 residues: CASSFFSRNDEQFF. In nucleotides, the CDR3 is TGTGCCAGCAGTTTTTTTTCGCGGAACGATGAGCAGTTCTTC.

CDR3 in amino acids: CASREGLVGDTQYF. The CDR3 DNA follows: TGTGCCAGCCGCGAAGGACTAGTAGGCGATACGCAGTATTTT. The gene calls are TRBV7-2 and TRBJ2-3, with TRBD2 matching 7 bases. Germline values: CDR1 SGHTA, CDR2 FQGNSA. Trimming took 8 bases from V and 6 from J; bases not matched to a gene: 11. The CDR3 covers 14 residues.